Following are 20 T cell receptor beta chains from one sample sequenced in a study of blood T cell repertoires in COVID-19. The repertoire was sequenced with immunoSEQ multiplex PCR; TCRdb's copy has only in-frame clones and lacks some. The data show 150,000 to 200,000 clones, with roughly 80% seen just once and about 5% held by the top ten. The sequencing sample was made of PBMCs or T cells enriched from blood (not recorded which). The receptor source for this set is a woman aged 60-75 years with acute COVID-19.

This clone appeared a single time. The chain joins TRBV19 to TRBJ1-1, with TRBD1 identical over 8 bases. Germline lookup yields CDR1 LNHDA and CDR2 SQIVND (reference sequence). The CDR3 runs 13 residues. V lost 7 bases and J lost 0; bases outside the gene matches: 1. CDR3: CASMDRVNTEAFF. The CDR3 nucleotides are TGTGCCAGTATGGACAGGGTGAACACTGAAGCTTTCTTT.

The V and J genes are TRBV10-3 and TRBJ2-1; 10 bases are shared with TRBD1. V gave up 7 bases and J gave up 8 bases; unmatched junction bases: 8. The CDR3 runs 14 residues. From germline, CDR1 is ENHRY and CDR2 SYGVKD. As DNA, the CDR3 is TGTGCCATCACCTCGGGACAGGGGTGGGATGAGCAGTTCTTC. Protein: CAITSGQGWDEQFF.

The gene calls are TRBV7-9 and TRBJ2-1; no reliable D call. V was cut by 1 base and J by 0 bases, with 13 bases left in between. There are 17 residues in the CDR3. The V gene's germline CDR1 is SEHNR and CDR2 FQNEAQ (reference sequence). The CDR3 sequence is CASSLVRRRLSYNEQFF. CDR3 in DNA: TGTGCCAGCAGCTTAGTACGGCGACGACTCTCCTACAATGAGCAGTTCTTC.

The chain joins TRBV11-2 to TRBJ2-3; 9 bases line up with TRBD2. The V segment lost 0 bases and the J segment 6 bases; nucleotides outside the gene matches: 7. The germline gives CDR1 SGHAT, CDR2 FQNNGV. This CDR3 comprises 16 residues. This chain's CDR3 is CASSLERLAALDTQYF. The CDR3 DNA sequence: TGTGCCAGCAGCTTAGAAAGACTAGCGGCCCTGGATACGCAGTATTTT.

CDR3 bases: TGTGCCAGCAGCGAAATAAGCGGGGGAACCTACAATGAGCAGTTCTTC. It specifies CASSEISGGTYNEQFF. V is TRBV6-2 or TRBV6-3 and J is TRBJ2-1; 8 positions match TRBD2. Looked up from germline, CDR1 is MNHEY and CDR2 is SVGEGT. The trim removed 6 bases at V and 2 bases at J, leaving 9 bases unmatched. CDR3 length: 16 amino acids.

This sequence joins TRBV5-4 and TRBJ1-2, with TRBD1 as a possible D gene (6 bases). The ends were cut back, 5 bases at V and 8 bases at J, with 19 bases in the middle. CDR3 length equals 14 residues. Germline V gene lookup returns CDR1 SGHNT and CDR2 YYREEE (reference sequence). This CDR3 reads CASRSTGTTGGYTF. CDR3 nucleotides: TGTGCCAGCAGATCTACCGGGACAACAGGCGGCTACACCTTC.

The rearrangement links TRBV7-9 to TRBJ1-1, with D possibly matching TRBD1 (5 bases). The germline V gene encodes CDR1 SEHNR and CDR2 FQNEAQ (reference sequence). The CDR3 runs 16 residues. Trimming cost V 2 bases and J 3 bases, with 16 bases left between them. The CDR3 sequence: CASSLPLDRGDTEAFF. The CDR3 bases are TGTGCCAGCAGCTTACCGCTTGACAGAGGTGACACTGAAGCTTTCTTT.

This chain links TRBV7-7 with TRBJ2-1; possible D gene TRBD1, 5 bases. Germline lookup yields CDR1 SSHAT and CDR2 FNYEAQ (reference sequence). CDR3 length equals 15 residues. V was pared by 5 bases and J by 4 bases, with 15 bases between. CDR3 sequence (DNA): TGTGCCAGCAGCCCCCTAAGTCAGGGTTACAATGAGCAGTTCTTC. Translation: CASSPLSQGYNEQFF.

The chain uses TRBV7-2 and TRBJ2-2, with D possibly matching TRBD2 (6 bases). Between the trimmed V and J ends, which lost 0 bases and 4 bases, there was a span of 6 bases. The CDR3 runs 14 residues. CDR1 and CDR2 from the germline V gene are SGHTA and FQGNSA. Written as DNA, the CDR3 is TGTGCCAGCAGCTTAGCGGGGGGCACCGGGGAGCTGTTTTTT. This translates into CASSLAGGTGELFF.

The chain combines TRBV7-9 with TRBJ2-7, with 8 bases lining up with TRBD1. Germline CDR1 reads SEHNR; CDR2 reads FQNEAQ (reference sequence). Unmatched junction bases numbered 4, after V lost 1 base and J lost 2 bases. The CDR3 contains 15 residues. CDR3 DNA sequence: TGTGCCAGCAGCTTAGTAGGACAGGGCCCCTACGAGCAGTACTTC. Amino acids: CASSLVGQGPYEQYF.

The V call is TRBV10-1, the J call TRBJ2-2; tentatively, D is TRBD1 (5 bases). The CDR3 loop spans 18 amino acids. V lost 6 bases and J lost 3, with 23 bases in between. CDR1 WNHNN and CDR2 SYGVQD come from the germline V gene (reference sequence). The CDR3 DNA sequence: TGCGCCAGCAGCGCCACACCTGGGCAGGGTGGGCACACCGGGGAGCTGTTTTTT. Its translation: CASSATPGQGGHTGELFF.

The CDR3 loop is CASSQEVGCGMGYTF. For the CDR3, the DNA is TGTGCCAGCAGCCAAGAAGTTGGGTGCGGCATGGGCTACACCTTC. This sequence joins TRBV3-1 (or the pseudogene TRBV3-2) and TRBJ1-2; no reliable D call. Trimming removed 0 bases at V and 8 bases at J, with 16 bases between. The germline CDR1 and CDR2 sequences are LGHDT and YNNKEL (reference sequence). This CDR3 has 15 residues.

The chain joins TRBV30 to TRBJ1-1; no clear D gene. Germline lookup yields CDR1 GTSNPN and CDR2 SVGIG (reference sequence). Trimming took off 3 bases at V and 0 bases at J, with 20 bases between the two ends. There are 17 residues in the CDR3. As DNA, the CDR3 is TGTGCCTGGAGCTCCCTCGCCGGGGTTAGAATGAACACTGAAGCTTTCTTT. Its translation: CAWSSLAGVRMNTEAFF.

The J gene is TRBJ1-5, the V gene TRBV18; 8 bases are shared with TRBD1. Germline V gene sequence: CDR1 KGHSH, CDR2 LQKENI. V shed 6 bases and J 2 bases; nucleotides not matched to a gene: 6. The length of the CDR3 is 15 residues. The CDR3 region is CASSPTGAGNQPQHF. As DNA, the CDR3 is TGTGCCAGCTCCCCGACAGGGGCGGGCAATCAGCCCCAGCATTTT.

V usage is TRBV24-1 and J usage is TRBJ2-2; 7 bases are shared with TRBD2. The V gene's germline CDR1 is KGHDR and CDR2 SFDVKD. Unmatched junction bases numbered 10, after V lost 2 bases and J lost 2 bases. CDR3 size: 18 residues. The chain's CDR3 is CATSDSVTGTINTGELFF. CDR3 nucleotide sequence: TGTGCCACCAGTGATTCCGTAACCGGGACTATCAACACCGGGGAGCTGTTTTTT.

This clone was recorded once. The chain links TRBV28 to TRBJ2-4; TRBD1 agrees at 7 bases. V lost 5 bases, J lost 6 bases, and 7 bases stayed unmatched. CDR1 and CDR2 from the germline V gene are MDHEN and SYDVKM. The CDR3 length is 14 residues. The CDR3 DNA reads as TGTGCCAGCAGTCAGACAGGGATGGCAAACATTCAGTACTTC. Its protein is CASSQTGMANIQYF.

In DNA, the CDR3 is TGTGCCAGTCGGACTAGCGGGAACACCGGGGAGCTGTTTTTT. This encodes CASRTSGNTGELFF. The chain couples TRBV3-1 (or the pseudogene TRBV3-2) to TRBJ2-2, with 10 bases matching TRBD2. The V and J ends lost 9 bases and 1 base, in that order; junction bases with no gene match: 2. Germline loops: CDR1 LGHDT, CDR2 YNNKEL (reference sequence). The CDR3 sequence is 14 residues long.

The chain recombines TRBV18 with TRBJ1-3; TRBD1 matches 9 bases. V shed 6 bases and J 16 bases; nucleotides not matched to a gene: 10. CDR3 length: 12 amino acids. Germline CDR1 KGHSH, CDR2 LQKENI. The CDR3 is CASSLTGGNEYF. The CDR3 bases are TGTGCCAGCTCGCTTACAGGGGGCAATGAGTATTTT.

The chain has TRBV11-2 and TRBJ2-1; a weak D match, TRBD1 (5 bases). Germline-derived CDR1 and CDR2 are SGHAT and FQNNGV. Deletions cut 1 base from V and 3 bases from J, with 7 bases between. The CDR3 covers 14 residues. The CDR3 DNA is TGTGCCAGCAGCTTAGCCAGGGACTACAATGAGCAGTTCTTC. It translates to CASSLARDYNEQFF. The whole variable domain, remainder taken from reference TRBV11-2 and TRBJ2-1, is EAGVAQSPRYKIIEKRQSVAFWCNPISGHATLYWYQQILGQGPKLLIQFQNNGVVDDSQLPKDRFSAERLKGVDSTLKIQPAKLEDSAVYLCASSLARDYNEQFFGPGTRLTVL.

The V and J genes are TRBV27 and TRBJ2-1, with 10 nucleotides matching TRBD2. CDR1 is MNHEY and CDR2 is SMNVEV in the germline V gene (reference sequence). V lost 5 bases and J lost 8; bases outside the gene matches: 9. The length of the CDR3 is 15 residues. The CDR3 here is CASSILAGSKYEQFF. Here the CDR3 DNA reads TGTGCCAGCAGTATACTAGCGGGATCGAAGTATGAGCAGTTCTTC.